This entry lists 2 T cell receptor beta chains sequenced from one sample in a study of early T cells in non-severe SARS-CoV-2 infection. From the 5' RACE reads, TCRdb called clonotypes with MiXCR, one entry per CDR3 protein. The table shows fewer than 100,000 distinct CDR3 sequences, with 13% occurring only once. Source material: whole blood. Receptors originate from an adult who was a healthcare worker with PCR-confirmed SARS-CoV-2 infection or an uninfected control (not recorded which).

This clonotype appeared many times. V is TRBV12-5 and J is TRBJ2-4, with TRBD2 identical over 12 bases. V was pared by 7 bases and J by 5 bases, with 12 bases of the junction left unmatched. This CDR3 comprises 17 residues. Germline V CDR1 and CDR2: LGHNT, FRNRAP. DNA for the CDR3: TGTGCTAGTGCCCTGTGGCTAGCGGGGGGGCAAGAAAACATTCAGTACTTC. Amino acid sequence: CASALWLAGGQENIQYF.

The sample holds many counts of this clonotype. The DNA of the CDR3 is TGTGCCAGCAGTCAGATTGACAGGGTACCCGAGCAGTACTTC. Encoded protein: CASSQIDRVPEQYF. The V call is TRBV6-5, the J call TRBJ2-7; 7 bases align to TRBD1. This CDR3 contains 14 residues. CDR1 is MNHEY and CDR2 is SVGAGI in the germline V gene. The junction had 10 bases not matched to a gene; V was cut back by 5 bases and J by 6 bases.